The sequence of this T cell receptor (beta chain) was determined in a study of memory CD4+ T cells and cytomegalovirus serostatus. Study at large: Healthy Belgian adult donors included 9 or 10 CMV-positive and approximately 25 CMV-negative people. Broader study findings: Of 150 to 200 reported CMV TCRbeta sequences, roughly 67 were found in memory CD4+ repertoires.

Notes on this clone: The antigen is unknown.

With V trimmed by 4 bases and J by 5 bases, 11 bases remained unmatched. The CDR3 spans 16 residues. Germline-derived CDR1 and CDR2 are LNHDA and SQIVND (reference sequence). Per the original methods: After removing out-of-frame reads, 2.3 million or so distinct TCRbeta sequences remained. The assay was immunoSEQ multiplex PCR, and TCRdb's table has in-frame clones only and misses some. D and trimming were read from the DNA, whereas the V and J calls and clone size are those reported in that table. The data contain about 56,000 clones, 82% of them singletons. Single viable CD3+CD4+CD8-CD45RO+ cells were sorted as the memory CD4+ T cells. Total CD4+ T cells were enriched by CD4 positive selection.

The source is an adult in good health and CMV-seronegative. Sequencing used memory CD4+ T cells from blood. V and J are TRBV19 and TRBJ1-2; 9 bases fit TRBD1. The CDR3 sequence: CASSTSQGAALYGYTF. CDR3 in DNA: TGTGCCAGTAGTACCTCACAGGGGGCCGCCCTATATGGCTACACCTTC.